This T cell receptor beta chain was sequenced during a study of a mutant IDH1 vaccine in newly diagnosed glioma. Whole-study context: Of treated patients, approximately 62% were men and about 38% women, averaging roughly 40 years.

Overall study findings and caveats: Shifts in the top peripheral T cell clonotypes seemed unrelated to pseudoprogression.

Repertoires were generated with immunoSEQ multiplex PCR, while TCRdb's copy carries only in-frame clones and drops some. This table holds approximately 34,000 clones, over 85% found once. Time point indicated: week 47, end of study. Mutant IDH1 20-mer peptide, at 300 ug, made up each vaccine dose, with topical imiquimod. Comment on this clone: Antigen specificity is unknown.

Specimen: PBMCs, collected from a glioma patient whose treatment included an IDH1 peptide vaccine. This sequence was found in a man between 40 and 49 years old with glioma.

The CDR3 loop is CASSTSQSQDPNYGYTF. The CDR3 DNA follows: TGTGCCAGTAGTACGTCTCAGTCTCAGGACCCTAACTATGGCTACACCTTC. The chain couples TRBV19 to TRBJ1-2; no firm D call. Germline V gene lookup returns CDR1 LNHDA and CDR2 SQIVND (reference sequence). The CDR3 extends over 17 amino acids. V gave up 4 bases and J gave up 0 bases, with 18 bases separating them.